The clone carrying this T cell receptor beta chain has ten or more counts. The sample is drawn from a study of blood T cells in healthy people across ages. The CDR3 spans 13 residues. Looked up from germline, CDR1 is SGHTA and CDR2 is FQGNSA. V shed 7 bases, J shed 6 bases, and the junction held 6 bases outside the gene matches. The use of a sample-barcoded 5' primer and a J-beta primer mix characterized a second PCR of about 6 to 12 cycles. In TCRdb, the 5' RACE reads were re-called with MiXCR into one record per CDR3 protein. The table has about 840,000 distinct CDR3 sequences, 25% to 30% seen once; the top ten hold 10%. The authors extracted at least 5 micrograms of total RNA per sample. A further study also used this sample, focusing on T cells of mothers and their children. That work states: No clone of persistent microchimeric T cells was detected.

The sequencing input was blood. This sequence originates from a woman aged 40-49 years in good health. This rearrangement joins TRBV7-2 to TRBJ2-7, with 10 bases that match TRBD1. The CDR3 DNA follows: TGTGCCAGCAACAGACAGGGGGCCACCGAGCAGTACTTC. It yields the protein CASNRQGATEQYF.